What follows are 4 T cell receptor beta chains derived from one specimen sequenced in a study of blood T cell repertoires in COVID-19. TCRdb's copy holds only in-frame clones and misses some; the assay was immunoSEQ multiplex PCR. The sample lists more than 95,000 clones, 85% to 90% occurring once. The sequenced sample consisted of peripheral blood. All receptors derive from a human donor in a cohort sampled during active COVID-19.

The V call is TRBV9, the J call TRBJ2-6, with D perhaps matching TRBD2 (5 bases). V lost 0 bases, J lost 4 bases, and 17 bases lay in between. The CDR3 covers 18 residues. Germline V gene data show CDR1 as SGDLS and CDR2 as YYNGEE. The CDR3, as DNA: TGTGCCAGCAGCGTAGCTCCCAACGGGGATACGGGGGCCAACGTCCTGACTTTC. It translates to CASSVAPNGDTGANVLTF.

This chain connects TRBV19 to TRBJ1-1, with D maybe TRBD1 (5 bases). CDR1 and CDR2 (germline): LNHDA, SQIVND (reference sequence). The V end lost 6 bases, the J end lost 3 bases, and 11 bases lay between the germline ends. CDR3 length: 13 amino acids. CDR3 coding DNA: TGTGCCAGTAGCGCAAAAGGGGACACTGAAGCTTTCTTT. Translated: CASSAKGDTEAFF. Full variable domain (rest looked up from reference TRBV19 and TRBJ1-1): DGGITQSPKYLFRKEGQNVTLSCEQNLNHDAMYWYRQDPGQGLRLIYYSQIVNDFQKGDIAEGYSVSREKKESFPLTVTSAQKNPTAFYLCASSAKGDTEAFFGQGTRLTVV.

Only one count was recorded for this clone. This chain connects TRBV7-3 to TRBJ1-1; D might be TRBD1 (6 bases). CDR1 and CDR2 (germline): SGHTA, FQGTGA. This CDR3 has 16 amino acids. V was trimmed by 5 bases and J by 0 bases, leaving 16 bases between them. CDR3: CASSHGTGTMNTEAFF. The CDR3, as DNA: TGTGCCAGCAGCCACGGGACCGGGACAATGAACACTGAAGCTTTCTTT.

V gene TRBV2 combines with J gene TRBJ1-2; the D is unclear. The length of the CDR3 is 13 residues. Germline assignment: CDR1 SNHLY and CDR2 FYNNEI. V was shortened by 1 base and J by 4 bases, with 7 bases between the two germline ends. The CDR3 region is CASSEDQSYGYTF. The CDR3 DNA reads as TGTGCCAGCAGTGAAGACCAGTCCTATGGCTACACCTTC.